Below, 5 T cell receptor beta chains from the same sample are listed, as sequenced in a study of T cells after yellow fever vaccination. TCRdb processed the 5' RACE reads anew with MiXCR; each CDR3 protein has one entry. The sample lists 100,000 to 150,000 distinct CDR3 sequences, around 9.8% occurring once. This material consisted of CD8+ T cells sorted from PBMCs, taken on the day of the yellow fever booster vaccination. The receptors come from a man aged 18 to 35 who received the YFV17D yellow fever vaccine.

The sample holds a few counts of this clonotype. The chain joins TRBV27 to TRBJ1-5, with 10 bases matching TRBD1. Germline CDR1 is MNHEY and CDR2 is SMNVEV (reference sequence). This CDR3 contains 19 residues. After removal of 2 bases from V and 2 bases from J, the junction contained 12 bases not matched to a gene. CDR3 bases: TGTGCCAGCAGTTTACCCGGGACAGGGGAGGGAAAACGCAATCAGCCCCAGCATTTT. Its translation: CASSLPGTGEGKRNQPQHF.

The chain carries TRBV6-5 and TRBJ1-2, with unresolved D. The CDR3 is made up of 15 amino acids. The V and J ends lost 2 bases and 6 bases respectively, with 16 bases between them. The germline CDR1 and CDR2 sequences are MNHEY and SVGAGI. The CDR3 nucleotides read TGTGCCAGCAGTTACCATCGGTCGAGGGTAGATGGCTACACCTTC. Translating it yields CASSYHRSRVDGYTF.

This clonotype appeared a few times. The gene calls are TRBV6-2 or TRBV6-3 and TRBJ2-5; maybe TRBD1 (6 bases). This CDR3 has 14 amino acids. Trimming stripped 4 bases from V and 5 bases from J, with 14 bases between. The germline V gene has CDR1 MNHEY and CDR2 SVGEGT. This chain's CDR3 is CASSSNRERETQYF. The CDR3 nucleotides are TGTGCCAGCAGTTCAAACAGGGAGCGGGAGACCCAGTACTTC.

The chain combines TRBV24-1 with TRBJ2-5; D possibly matches TRBD1 or TRBD2 (5 bases each). Per germline, CDR1 KGHDR and CDR2 SFDVKD. The CDR3 is 16 amino acids. Between the trimmed V and J ends, which lost 4 bases and 0 bases, there was a span of 14 bases. The CDR3 region has the DNA TGTGCCACCAGTGAGGGACCCTCCGATTACCAAGAGACCCAGTACTTC. It translates to CATSEGPSDYQETQYF.

There are a few counts of this clonotype. The chain has TRBV3-1 and TRBJ2-6; D may correspond to TRBD1 or TRBD2 (6 bases each). V gave up 1 base and J gave up 2 bases, with 9 bases separating them. The CDR3 is 16 residues long. Germline assignment: CDR1 LGHDT and CDR2 YNNKEL (reference sequence). CDR3 in DNA: TGTGCCAGCAGCCAAGCGGGGGCGCCTGGGGCCAACGTCCTGACTTTC. Its translation is CASSQAGAPGANVLTF.